This TCR beta chain was obtained from a study of T cell changes during pregnancy in multiple sclerosis. CDR3 length: 13 amino acids. Germline CDR1 is MNHNS and CDR2 is SASEGT. Trimming shortened V by 4 bases and J by 3 bases, and 7 bases separated the two germline ends. Produced via immunoSEQ multiplex PCR; TCRdb's table is partial and in-frame only. The table records fewer than 75,000 clones, more than 85% of them present only once. The rearrangement joins TRBV6-1 to TRBJ2-1; D unresolved. The sequence derives from a female donor in good health, enrolled as a control in a pregnancy study. The source material was peripheral blood, sampled after pregnancy. The CDR3 here is CASSGSNYNEQFF. The CDR3 coding sequence is TGTGCCAGCAGTGGGAGCAACTACAATGAGCAGTTCTTC.